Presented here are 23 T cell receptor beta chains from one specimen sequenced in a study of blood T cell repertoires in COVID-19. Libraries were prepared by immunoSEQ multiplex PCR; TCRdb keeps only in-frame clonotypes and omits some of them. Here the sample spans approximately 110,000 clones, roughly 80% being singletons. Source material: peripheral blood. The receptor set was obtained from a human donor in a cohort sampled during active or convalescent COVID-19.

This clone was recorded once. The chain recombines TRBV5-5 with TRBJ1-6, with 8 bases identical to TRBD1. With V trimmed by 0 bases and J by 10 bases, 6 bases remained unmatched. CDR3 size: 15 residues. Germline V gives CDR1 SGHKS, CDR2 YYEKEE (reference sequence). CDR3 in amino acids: CASSLDRGSQSPLHF. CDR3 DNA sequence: TGTGCCAGCAGCTTGGACAGGGGGTCGCAGTCACCCCTCCACTTT. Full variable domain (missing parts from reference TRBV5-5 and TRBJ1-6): DAGVTQSPTHLIKTRGQQVTLRCSPISGHKSVSWYQQVLGQGPQFIFQYYEKEERGRGNFPDRFSARQFPNYSSELNVNALLLGDSALYLCASSLDRGSQSPLHFGNGTRLTVT.

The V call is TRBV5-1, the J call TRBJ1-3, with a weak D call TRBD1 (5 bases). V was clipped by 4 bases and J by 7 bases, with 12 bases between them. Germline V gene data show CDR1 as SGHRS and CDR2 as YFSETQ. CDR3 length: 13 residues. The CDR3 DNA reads TGCGCCAGCAGCAGCTCAGGGCTGAACACCATATATTTT. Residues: CASSSSGLNTIYF.

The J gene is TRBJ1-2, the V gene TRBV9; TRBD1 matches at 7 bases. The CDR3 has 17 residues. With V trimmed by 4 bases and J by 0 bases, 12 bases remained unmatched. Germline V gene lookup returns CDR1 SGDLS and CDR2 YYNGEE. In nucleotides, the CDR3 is TGTGCCAGCAGCACCGACAGGGACTGGTACCCTAACTATGGCTACACCTTC. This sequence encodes CASSTDRDWYPNYGYTF. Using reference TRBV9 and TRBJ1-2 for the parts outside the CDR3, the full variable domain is DSGVTQTPKHLITATGQRVTLRCSPRSGDLSVYWYQQSLDQGLQFLIQYYNGEERAKGNILERFSAQQFPDLHSELNLSSLELGDSALYFCASSTDRDWYPNYGYTFGSGTRLTVV.

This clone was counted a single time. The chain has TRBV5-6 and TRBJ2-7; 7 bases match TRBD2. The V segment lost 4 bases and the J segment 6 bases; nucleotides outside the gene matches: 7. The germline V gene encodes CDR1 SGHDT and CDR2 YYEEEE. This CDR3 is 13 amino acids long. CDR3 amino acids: CASSLGGDAEQYF. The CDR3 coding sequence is TGTGCCAGCAGCCTGGGGGGGGACGCCGAGCAGTACTTC.

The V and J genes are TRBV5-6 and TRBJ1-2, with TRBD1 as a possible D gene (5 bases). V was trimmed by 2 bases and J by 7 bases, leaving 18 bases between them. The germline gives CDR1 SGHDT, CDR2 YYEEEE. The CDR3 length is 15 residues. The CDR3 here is CASSFWAVGDSGYTF. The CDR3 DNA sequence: TGTGCCAGCAGCTTCTGGGCAGTGGGGGACTCTGGCTACACCTTC.

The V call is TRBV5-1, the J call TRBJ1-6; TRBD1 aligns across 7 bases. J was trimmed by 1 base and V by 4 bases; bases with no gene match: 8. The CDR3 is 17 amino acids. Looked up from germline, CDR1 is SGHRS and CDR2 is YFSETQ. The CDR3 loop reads CASSRTGVVSYNSPLHF. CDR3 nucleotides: TGCGCCAGCAGCCGAACAGGGGTAGTTTCCTATAATTCACCCCTCCACTTT. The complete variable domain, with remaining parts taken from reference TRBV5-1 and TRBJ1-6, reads KAGVTQTPRYLIKTRGQQVTLSCSPISGHRSVSWYQQTPGQGLQFLFEYFSETQRNKGNFPGRFSGRQFSNSRSEMNVSTLELGDSALYLCASSRTGVVSYNSPLHFGNGTRLTVT.

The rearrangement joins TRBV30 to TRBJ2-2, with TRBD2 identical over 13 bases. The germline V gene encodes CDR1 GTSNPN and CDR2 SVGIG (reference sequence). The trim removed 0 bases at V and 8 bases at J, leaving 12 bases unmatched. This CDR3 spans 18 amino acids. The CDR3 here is CAWSVQAGLAGARGELFF. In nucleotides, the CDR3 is TGTGCCTGGAGTGTACAAGCCGGACTAGCGGGAGCACGGGGGGAGCTGTTTTTT. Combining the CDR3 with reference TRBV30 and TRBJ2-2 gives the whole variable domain SQTIHQWPATLVQPVGSPLSLECTVEGTSNPNLYWYRQAAGRGLQLLFYSVGIGQISSEVPQNLSASRPQDRQFILSSKKLLLSDSGFYLCAWSVQAGLAGARGELFFGEGSRLTVL.

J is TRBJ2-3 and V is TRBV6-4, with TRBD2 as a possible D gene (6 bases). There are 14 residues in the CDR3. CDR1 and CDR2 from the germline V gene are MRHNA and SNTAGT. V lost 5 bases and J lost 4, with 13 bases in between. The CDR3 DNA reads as TGTGCCAGCAGTTCCCTAGCGTCCTCAGATACGCAGTATTTT. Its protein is CASSSLASSDTQYF.

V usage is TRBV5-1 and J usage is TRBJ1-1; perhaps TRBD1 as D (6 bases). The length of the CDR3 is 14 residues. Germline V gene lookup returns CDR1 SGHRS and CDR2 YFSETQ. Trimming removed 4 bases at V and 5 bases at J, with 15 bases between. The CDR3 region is CASSRLQGTTEAFF. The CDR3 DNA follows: TGCGCCAGCAGCCGCCTTCAGGGGACGACTGAAGCTTTCTTT.

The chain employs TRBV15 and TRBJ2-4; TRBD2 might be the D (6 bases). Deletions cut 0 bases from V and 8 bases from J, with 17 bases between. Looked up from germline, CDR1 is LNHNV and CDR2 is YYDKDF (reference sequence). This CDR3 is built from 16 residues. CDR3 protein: CATSRDWAGGMDIQYF. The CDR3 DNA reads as TGTGCCACCAGCAGAGATTGGGCGGGCGGGATGGACATTCAGTACTTC.

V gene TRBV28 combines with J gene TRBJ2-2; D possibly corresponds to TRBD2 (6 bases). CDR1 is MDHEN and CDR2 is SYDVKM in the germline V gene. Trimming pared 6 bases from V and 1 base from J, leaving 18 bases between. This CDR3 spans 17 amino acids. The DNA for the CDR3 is TGTGCCAGCAGGGCATCGGGGCTGCGGGGGAACACCGGGGAGCTGTTTTTT. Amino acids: CASRASGLRGNTGELFF.

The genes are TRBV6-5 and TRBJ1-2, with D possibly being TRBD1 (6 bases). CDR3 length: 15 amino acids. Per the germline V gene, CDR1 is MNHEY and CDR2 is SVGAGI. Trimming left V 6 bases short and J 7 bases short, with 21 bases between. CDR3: CASSRPGGARGGYTF. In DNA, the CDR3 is TGTGCCAGCAGCCGCCCCGGGGGGGCGAGGGGTGGCTACACCTTC.

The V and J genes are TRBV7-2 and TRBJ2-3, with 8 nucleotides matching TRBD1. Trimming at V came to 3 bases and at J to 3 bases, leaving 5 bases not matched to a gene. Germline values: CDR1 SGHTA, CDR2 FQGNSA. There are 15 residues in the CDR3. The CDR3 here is CASSFRQGRTDTQYF. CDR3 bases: TGTGCCAGCAGCTTTAGACAGGGGAGGACAGATACGCAGTATTTT.

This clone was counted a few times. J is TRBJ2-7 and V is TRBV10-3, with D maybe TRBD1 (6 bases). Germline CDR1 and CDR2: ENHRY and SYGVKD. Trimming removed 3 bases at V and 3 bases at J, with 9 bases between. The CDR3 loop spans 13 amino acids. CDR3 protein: CAISEVRGYEQYF. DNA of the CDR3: TGTGCCATCAGTGAAGTCAGGGGCTACGAGCAGTACTTC.

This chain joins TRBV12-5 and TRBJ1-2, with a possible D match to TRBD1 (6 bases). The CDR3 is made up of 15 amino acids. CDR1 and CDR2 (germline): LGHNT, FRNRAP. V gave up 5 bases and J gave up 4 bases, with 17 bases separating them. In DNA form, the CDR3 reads TGTGCTAGTGGTCACCACCGGACAGAAAGCTATGGCTACACCTTC. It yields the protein CASGHHRTESYGYTF.

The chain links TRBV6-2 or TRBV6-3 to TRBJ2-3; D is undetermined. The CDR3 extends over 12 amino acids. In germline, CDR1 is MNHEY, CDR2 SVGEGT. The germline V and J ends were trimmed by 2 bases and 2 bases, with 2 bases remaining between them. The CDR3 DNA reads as TGTGCCAGCAGTTACCACACAGATACGCAGTATTTT. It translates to CASSYHTDTQYF.

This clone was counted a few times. Here the CDR3 DNA reads TGTGCCAGCAGTGGACCGGGACAGGTCTCCTACGAGCAGTACTTC. Its protein product is CASSGPGQVSYEQYF. The V and J genes are TRBV28 and TRBJ2-7; 8 bases fit TRBD1. The CDR3 consists of 15 residues. CDR1 is MDHEN, CDR2 SYDVKM, per germline. V gave up 5 bases and J gave up 0 bases; unmatched junction bases: 6.

The CDR3 here is CASSAPTGGGSYNEQFF. In DNA form, the CDR3 reads TGTGCCAGCAGCGCCCCAACGGGGGGGGGCTCCTACAATGAGCAGTTCTTC. The rearrangement uses TRBV7-9 and TRBJ2-1; 8 bases agree with TRBD2. The CDR3 totals 17 residues. Germline loops: CDR1 SEHNR, CDR2 FQNEAQ (reference sequence). Trimming removed 5 bases from V and 0 bases from J; junction bases left unmatched: 9.

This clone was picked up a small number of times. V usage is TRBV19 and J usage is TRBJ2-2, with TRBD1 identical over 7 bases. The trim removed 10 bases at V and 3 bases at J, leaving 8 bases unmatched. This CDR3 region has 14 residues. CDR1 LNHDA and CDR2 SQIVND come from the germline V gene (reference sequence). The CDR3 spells CATPGTEHTGELFF. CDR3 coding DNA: TGTGCCACTCCAGGGACAGAGCACACCGGGGAGCTGTTTTTT.

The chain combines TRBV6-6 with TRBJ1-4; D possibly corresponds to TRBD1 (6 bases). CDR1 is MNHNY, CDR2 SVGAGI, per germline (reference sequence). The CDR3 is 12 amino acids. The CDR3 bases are TGTGGGTCACAGGGACTATCTGAAAAACTGTTTTTT. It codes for CGSQGLSEKLFF.

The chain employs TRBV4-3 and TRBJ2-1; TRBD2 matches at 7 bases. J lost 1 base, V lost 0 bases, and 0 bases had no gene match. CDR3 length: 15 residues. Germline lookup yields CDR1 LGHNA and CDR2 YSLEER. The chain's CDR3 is CASSQDGGSYNEQFF. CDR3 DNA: TGCGCCAGCAGCCAAGACGGGGGGTCCTACAATGAGCAGTTCTTC.

The CDR3 region has the DNA TGTGCCTGGAGTGCCCTTTCCTATGAGCAGTTCTTC. It yields the protein CAWSALSYEQFF. The J gene is TRBJ2-1, the V gene TRBV30; D unclear. V shed 1 base and J shed 8 bases, with 9 bases lying between them. The germline gives CDR1 GTSNPN, CDR2 SVGIG (reference sequence). This CDR3 is 12 amino acids long.

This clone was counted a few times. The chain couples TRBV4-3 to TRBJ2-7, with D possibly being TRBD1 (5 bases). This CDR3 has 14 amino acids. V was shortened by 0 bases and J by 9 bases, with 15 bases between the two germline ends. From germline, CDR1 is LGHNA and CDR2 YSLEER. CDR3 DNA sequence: TGCGCCAGCAGCCAAGATCTGGTGGGGCGGATGCAGTACTTC. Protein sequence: CASSQDLVGRMQYF.